This TCR beta chain is from a study of blood T cell repertoires in COVID-19. Study-wide background: T cells, B-cell-depleted T cells, or PBMCs provided the cDNA or gDNA that served as material.

In the original analysis: Amplified reference gene primers provided the basis for estimating nucleated cell counts. Repertoires were generated with immunoSEQ multiplex PCR, while TCRdb's copy carries only in-frame clones and drops some. V, J and clone size are those of that table, while D and trimming were read from the DNA. The profile shows 200,000 to 300,000 clones, 82% of them singletons. Germline CDR1 MNHNS, CDR2 SASEGT. Germline trimming cut 4 bases from V and 7 bases from J; bases unmatched to any gene: 11. The CDR3 runs to 16 residues. The sample taken for sequencing was peripheral blood. V gene TRBV6-1 combines with J gene TRBJ2-2, with 8 bases lining up with TRBD2. This receptor was identified in a woman in her sixties with active or convalescent COVID-19. CDR3: CASSGFGGATGGELFF. The CDR3 DNA reads TGTGCCAGCAGTGGCTTCGGGGGGGCCACGGGCGGGGAGCTGTTTTTT.